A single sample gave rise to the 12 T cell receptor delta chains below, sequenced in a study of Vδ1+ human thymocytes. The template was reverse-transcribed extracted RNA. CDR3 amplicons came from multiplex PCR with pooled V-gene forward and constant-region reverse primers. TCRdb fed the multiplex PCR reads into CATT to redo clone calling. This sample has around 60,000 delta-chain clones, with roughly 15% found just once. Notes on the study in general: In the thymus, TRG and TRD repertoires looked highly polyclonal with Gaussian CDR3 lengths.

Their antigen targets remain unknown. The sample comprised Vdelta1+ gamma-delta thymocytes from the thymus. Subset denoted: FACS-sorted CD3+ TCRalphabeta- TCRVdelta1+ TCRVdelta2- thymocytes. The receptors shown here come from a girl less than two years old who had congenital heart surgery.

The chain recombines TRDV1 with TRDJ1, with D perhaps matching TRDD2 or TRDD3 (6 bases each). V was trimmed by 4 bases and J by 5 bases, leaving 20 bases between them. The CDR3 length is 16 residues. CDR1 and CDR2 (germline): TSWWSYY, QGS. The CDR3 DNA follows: TGTGCTCTTGGGGTCCCCTTCCCCCAAGGGGATGATAAACTCATCTTT. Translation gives CALGVPFPQGDDKLIF.

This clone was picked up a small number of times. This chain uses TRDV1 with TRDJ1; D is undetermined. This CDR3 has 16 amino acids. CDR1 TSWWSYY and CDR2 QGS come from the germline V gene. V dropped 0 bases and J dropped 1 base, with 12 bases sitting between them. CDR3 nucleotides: TGTGCTCTTGGGGAACTCTCAGAGGGGTTCACCGATAAACTCATCTTT. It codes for CALGELSEGFTDKLIF.

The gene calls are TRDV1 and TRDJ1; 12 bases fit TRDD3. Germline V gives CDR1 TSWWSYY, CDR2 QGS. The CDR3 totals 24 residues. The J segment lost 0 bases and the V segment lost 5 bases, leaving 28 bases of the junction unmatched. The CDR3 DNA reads TGTGCTCTTGGGAACAGCCCCTTCCTGCTATTACTGGGGGATACCCCCTACTACACCGATAAACTCATCTTT. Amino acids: CALGNSPFLLLLGDTPYYTDKLIF.

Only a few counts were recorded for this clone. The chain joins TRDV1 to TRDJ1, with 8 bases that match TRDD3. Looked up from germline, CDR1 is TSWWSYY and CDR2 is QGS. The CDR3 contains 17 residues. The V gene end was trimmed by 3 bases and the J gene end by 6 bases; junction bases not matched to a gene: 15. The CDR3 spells CALGDLRARGIRNKLIF. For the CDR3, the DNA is TGTGCTCTTGGGGACCTACGTGCCCGGGGGATAAGAAATAAACTCATCTTT.

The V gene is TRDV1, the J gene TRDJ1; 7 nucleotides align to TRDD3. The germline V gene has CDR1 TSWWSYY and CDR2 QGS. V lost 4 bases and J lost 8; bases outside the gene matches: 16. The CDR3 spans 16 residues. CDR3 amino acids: CALGVGLLGIPSKLIF. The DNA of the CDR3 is TGTGCTCTTGGGGTTGGCCTACTTGGGATACCGTCAAAACTCATCTTT.

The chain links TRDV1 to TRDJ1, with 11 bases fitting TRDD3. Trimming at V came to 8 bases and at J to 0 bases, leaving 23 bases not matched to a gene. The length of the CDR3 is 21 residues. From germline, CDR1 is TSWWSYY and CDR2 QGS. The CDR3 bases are TGTGCTCTTAGAATTCCTACTCTGGGGACTGGGGGATATGCGTACACCGATAAACTCATCTTT. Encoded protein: CALRIPTLGTGGYAYTDKLIF.

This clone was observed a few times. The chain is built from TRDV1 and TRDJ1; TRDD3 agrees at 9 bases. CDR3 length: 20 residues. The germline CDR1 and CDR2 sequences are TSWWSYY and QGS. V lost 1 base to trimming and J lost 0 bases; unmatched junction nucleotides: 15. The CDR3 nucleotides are TGTGCTCTTGGGGAACCCTACGCAAATAGGGGGATACTACACACCGATAAACTCATCTTT. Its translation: CALGEPYANRGILHTDKLIF.

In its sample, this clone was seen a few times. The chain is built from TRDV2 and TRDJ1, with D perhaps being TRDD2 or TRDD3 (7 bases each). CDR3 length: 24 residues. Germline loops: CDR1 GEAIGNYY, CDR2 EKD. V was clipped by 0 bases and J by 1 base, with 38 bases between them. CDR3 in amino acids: CACDTEQVFLRGRGIPISTDKLIF. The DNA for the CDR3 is TGTGCCTGTGACACCGAACAGGTTTTCCTACGTGGACGGGGGATCCCCATCTCCACCGATAAACTCATCTTT.

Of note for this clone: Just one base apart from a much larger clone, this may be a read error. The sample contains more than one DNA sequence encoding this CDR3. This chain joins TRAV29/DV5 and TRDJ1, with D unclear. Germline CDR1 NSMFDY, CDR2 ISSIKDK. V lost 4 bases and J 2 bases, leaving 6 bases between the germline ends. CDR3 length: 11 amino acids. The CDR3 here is CAAVRTDKLIF. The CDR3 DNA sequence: TGTGCAGCAGTCAGAACCGATAAACTCATCTTT.

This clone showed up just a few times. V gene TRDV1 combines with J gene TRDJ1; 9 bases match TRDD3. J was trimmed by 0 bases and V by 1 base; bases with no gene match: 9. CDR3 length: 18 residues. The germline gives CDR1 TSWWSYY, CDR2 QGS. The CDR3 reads CALGERNWGTLYTDKLIF. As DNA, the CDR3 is TGTGCTCTTGGGGAACGCAACTGGGGGACCCTATACACCGATAAACTCATCTTT.

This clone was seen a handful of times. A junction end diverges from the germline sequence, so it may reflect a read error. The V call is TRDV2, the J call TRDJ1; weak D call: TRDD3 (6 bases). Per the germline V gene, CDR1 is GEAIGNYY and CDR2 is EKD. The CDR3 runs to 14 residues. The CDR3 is CACGPPYWADKLIF. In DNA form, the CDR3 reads TGTGCCTGTGGCCCTCCGTACTGGGCCGATAAACTCATCTTC.

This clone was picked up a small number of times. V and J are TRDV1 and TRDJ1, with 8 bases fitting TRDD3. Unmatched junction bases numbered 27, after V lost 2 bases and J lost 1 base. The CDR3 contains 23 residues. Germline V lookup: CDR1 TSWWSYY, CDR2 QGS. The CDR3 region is CALGEDREPFSLGAPISTDKLIF. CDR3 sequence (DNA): TGTGCTCTTGGGGAAGACAGGGAACCCTTCTCACTGGGGGCCCCGATTAGCACCGATAAACTCATCTTT.